This passage covers 2 T cell receptor beta chains from one sample sequenced in a study of neurological immune-mediated disorders. One entry per CDR3 protein, called by TCRdb with MiXCR from the 5' RACE reads. The sample has under 45,000 distinct CDR3 sequences, 3.5% to 4.5% seen once. Sequenced: PBMCs. All receptors derive from a man aged 25 to 45 with multiple sclerosis.

This clonotype has a count of ten or more. V is TRBV12-3 or TRBV12-4 and J is TRBJ1-5; D not certain. The V end was cut by 3 bases, the J end by 6 bases, with 9 bases between. This CDR3 region has 13 residues. CDR3 sequence reads: CASSFERGQPQHF. Written as DNA, the CDR3 is TGTGCCAGCAGTTTTGAACGGGGTCAGCCCCAGCATTTT.

The V gene is TRBV3-1, the J gene TRBJ2-3; tentatively, D is TRBD1 (6 bases). The CDR3 is made up of 15 amino acids. The germline V and J ends were trimmed by 4 bases and 0 bases, with 11 bases remaining between them. Germline CDR1 reads LGHDT; CDR2 reads YNNKEL (reference sequence). This CDR3 reads CASSLGTSSTDTQYF. DNA for the CDR3: TGTGCCAGCAGCCTAGGGACATCTAGCACAGATACGCAGTATTTT.